This entry is about one T cell receptor (beta chain). The sample is drawn from a study of OX40 agonist ivuxolimab in advanced cancers. Across the study: Each dose-escalation patient presented with hepatocellular carcinoma, melanoma, renal cell or head and neck cancer.

The data were produced by immunoSEQ multiplex PCR, yet TCRdb's version contains in-frame clones alone and is incomplete. Seen here are 10,000 or so clones, roughly 71% observed once, and the top ten hold 25% to 30%. The sequencing here drew on CD4+ or CD8+ T cells sorted from blood, taken in a trial of the OX40 agonist ivuxolimab. This receptor was obtained from an adult with an advanced solid tumor such as melanoma, head and neck, liver or kidney cancer.

The CDR3 DNA reads TGTGCCAGCAGCGCAACAGGGGAGAACACCGGGGAGCTGTTTTTT. The encoded protein is CASSATGENTGELFF. The chain carries TRBV7-9 and TRBJ2-2, with TRBD1 matching 7 bases. The CDR3 runs 15 residues. V shed 5 bases, J shed 1 base, and the junction held 4 bases outside the gene matches. The germline V gene encodes CDR1 SEHNR and CDR2 FQNEAQ (reference sequence).